The present entry profiles one T cell receptor (beta chain) with its context. From RNA transcripts, TCR beta CDR3 regions were amplified. The HTBI set primed first-round TCR CDR3 RT-PCR. TCRdb re-called the multiplex PCR reads through MiXCR, storing one row per CDR3 protein. The profile shows about 640,000 distinct CDR3 sequences, 20% to 25% of them singletons. Enrolled ophthalmopathy patients presented with a Clinical Activity Score of at least 3, a NOSPECS grade of at least 4, and disease duration under 3 months. Clinical symptoms, serum thyroxine and TRAb, thyroid ultrasound and orbital computed tomography were used for the diagnoses. The PBMCs studied were ones that came from 10 ml fresh peripheral blood. Germline lookup yields CDR1 DFQATT and CDR2 SNEGSKA (reference sequence). V was trimmed by 3 bases and J by 3 bases, leaving 11 bases between them. This CDR3 region has 14 residues. This sample is drawn from a study of T cells in Graves' hyperthyroidism and ophthalmopathy. Study overall: Peripheral blood sampling occurred at initial diagnosis, before any treatment.

The specimen sequenced was blood. The chain has TRBV20-1 and TRBJ2-2; D uncertain. The clonotype originates from a man aged 30 to 39 with Graves' ophthalmopathy. CDR3 amino acids: CSARSKTYTGELFF. Written as DNA, the CDR3 is TGCAGTGCTAGGAGCAAAACCTACACCGGGGAGCTGTTTTTT.